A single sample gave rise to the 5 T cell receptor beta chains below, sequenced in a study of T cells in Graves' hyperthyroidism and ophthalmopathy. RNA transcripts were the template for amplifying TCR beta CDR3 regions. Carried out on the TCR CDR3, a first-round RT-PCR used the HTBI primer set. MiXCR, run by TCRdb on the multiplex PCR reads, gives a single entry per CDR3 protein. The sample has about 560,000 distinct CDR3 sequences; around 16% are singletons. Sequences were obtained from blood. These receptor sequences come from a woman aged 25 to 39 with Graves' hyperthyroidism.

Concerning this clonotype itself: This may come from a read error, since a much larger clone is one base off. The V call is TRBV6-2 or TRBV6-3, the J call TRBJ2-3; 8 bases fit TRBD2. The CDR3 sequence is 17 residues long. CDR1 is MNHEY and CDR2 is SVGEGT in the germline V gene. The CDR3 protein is CASSYSVLAASIDTQYF. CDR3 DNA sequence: TGTGCCAGCAGTTACTCTGTACTAGCGGCTAGCATAGATACGCAGTATTTT.

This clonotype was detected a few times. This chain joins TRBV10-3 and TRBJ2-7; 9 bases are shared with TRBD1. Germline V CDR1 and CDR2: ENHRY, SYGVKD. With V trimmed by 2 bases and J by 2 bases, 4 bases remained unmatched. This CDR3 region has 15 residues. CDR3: CAISERGTGTYEQYF. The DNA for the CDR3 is TGTGCCATCAGTGAGAGGGGGACAGGGACCTACGAGCAGTACTTC.

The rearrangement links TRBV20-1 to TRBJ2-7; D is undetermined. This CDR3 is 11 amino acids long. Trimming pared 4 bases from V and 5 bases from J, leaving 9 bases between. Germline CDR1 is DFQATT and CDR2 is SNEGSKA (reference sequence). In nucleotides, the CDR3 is TGCAGTGCTATGCTAGTGGACGAGCAGTACTTC. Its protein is CSAMLVDEQYF.

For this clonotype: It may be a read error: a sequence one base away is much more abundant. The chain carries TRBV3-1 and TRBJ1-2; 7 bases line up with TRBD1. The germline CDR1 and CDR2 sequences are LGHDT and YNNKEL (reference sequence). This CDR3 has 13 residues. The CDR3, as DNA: TGTGCCAGCAGCCCCACAGGGGCCGATGGCCACACCTTC. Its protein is CASSPTGADGHTF.

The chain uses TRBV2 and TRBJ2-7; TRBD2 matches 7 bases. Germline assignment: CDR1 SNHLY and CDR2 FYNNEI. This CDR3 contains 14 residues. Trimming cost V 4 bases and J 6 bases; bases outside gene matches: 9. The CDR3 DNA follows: TGTGCCAGCAGTGTCTGGGCGGGAGAGGGCGAGCAGTACTTC. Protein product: CASSVWAGEGEQYF. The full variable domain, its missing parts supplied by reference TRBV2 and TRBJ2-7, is EPEVTQTPSHQVTQMGQEVILRCVPISNHLYFYWYRQILGQKVEFLVSFYNNEISEKSEIFDDQFSVERPDGSNFTLKIRSTKLEDSAMYFCASSVWAGEGEQYFGPGTRLTVT.